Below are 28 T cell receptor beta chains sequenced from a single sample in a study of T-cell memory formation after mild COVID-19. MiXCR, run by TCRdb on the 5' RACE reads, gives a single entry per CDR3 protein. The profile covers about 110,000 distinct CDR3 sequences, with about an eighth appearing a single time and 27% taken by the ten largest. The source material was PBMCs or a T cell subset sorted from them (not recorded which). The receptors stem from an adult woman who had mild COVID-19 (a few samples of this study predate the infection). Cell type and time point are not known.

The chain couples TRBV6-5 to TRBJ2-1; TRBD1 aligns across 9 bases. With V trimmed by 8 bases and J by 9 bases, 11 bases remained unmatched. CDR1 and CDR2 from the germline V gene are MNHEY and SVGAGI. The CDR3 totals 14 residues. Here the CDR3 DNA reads TGTGCCAGCGGTCCTGGGACAGGGTGGGGTGAGCAGTTCTTC. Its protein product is CASGPGTGWGEQFF.

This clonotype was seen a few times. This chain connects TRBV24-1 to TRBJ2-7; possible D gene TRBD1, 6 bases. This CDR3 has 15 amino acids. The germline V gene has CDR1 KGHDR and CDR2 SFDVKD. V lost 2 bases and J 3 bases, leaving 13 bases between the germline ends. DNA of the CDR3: TGTGCCACCAGTGATTCCAGGGGTTCTAGCTACGAGCAGTACTTC. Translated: CATSDSRGSSYEQYF.

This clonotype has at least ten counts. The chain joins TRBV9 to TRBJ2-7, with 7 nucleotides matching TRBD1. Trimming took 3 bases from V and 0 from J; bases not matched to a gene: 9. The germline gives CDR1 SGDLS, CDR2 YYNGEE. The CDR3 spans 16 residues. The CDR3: CASSAYGKGASYEQYF. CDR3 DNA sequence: TGTGCCAGCAGCGCATACGGGAAGGGGGCCTCCTACGAGCAGTACTTC.

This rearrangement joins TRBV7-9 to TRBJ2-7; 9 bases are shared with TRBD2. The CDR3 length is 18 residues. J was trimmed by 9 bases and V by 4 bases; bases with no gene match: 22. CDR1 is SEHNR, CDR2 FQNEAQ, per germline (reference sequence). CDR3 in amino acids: CASSSGRATLAGSSVQYF. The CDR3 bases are TGTGCCAGCAGCTCGGGACGGGCTACGCTAGCGGGATCTTCAGTGCAGTACTTC.

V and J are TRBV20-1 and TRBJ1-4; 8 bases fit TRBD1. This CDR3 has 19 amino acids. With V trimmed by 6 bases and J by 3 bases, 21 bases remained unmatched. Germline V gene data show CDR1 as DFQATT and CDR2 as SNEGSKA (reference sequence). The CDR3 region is CSAVPTRGLGVAANEKLFF. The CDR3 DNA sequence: TGCAGTGCCGTACCCACCAGGGGGCTAGGTGTAGCGGCTAATGAAAAACTGTTTTTT.

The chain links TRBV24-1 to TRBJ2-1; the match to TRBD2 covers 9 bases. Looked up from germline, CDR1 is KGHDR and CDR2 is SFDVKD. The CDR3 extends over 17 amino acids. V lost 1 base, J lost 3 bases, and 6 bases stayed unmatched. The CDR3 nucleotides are TGTGCCACCAGTGATTTTGGTAGCGGGAGCCTCTACAATGAGCAGTTCTTC. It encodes CATSDFGSGSLYNEQFF.

CDR3 loop: CASNLQGANQPQHF. The CDR3 DNA reads TGTGCCAGCAACTTACAGGGGGCGAATCAGCCCCAGCATTTT. The chain recombines TRBV28 with TRBJ1-5, with TRBD1 matching over 9 bases. CDR1 is MDHEN, CDR2 SYDVKM, per germline. This CDR3 contains 14 residues. V dropped 7 bases and J dropped 4; count of bases not matched to a gene: 5.

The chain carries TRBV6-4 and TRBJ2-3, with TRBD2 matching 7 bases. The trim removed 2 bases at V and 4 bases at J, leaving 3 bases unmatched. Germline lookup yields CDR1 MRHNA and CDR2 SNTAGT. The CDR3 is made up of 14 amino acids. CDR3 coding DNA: TGTGCCAGCAGTGACATAAGCGGGGCAGATACGCAGTATTTT. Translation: CASSDISGADTQYF.

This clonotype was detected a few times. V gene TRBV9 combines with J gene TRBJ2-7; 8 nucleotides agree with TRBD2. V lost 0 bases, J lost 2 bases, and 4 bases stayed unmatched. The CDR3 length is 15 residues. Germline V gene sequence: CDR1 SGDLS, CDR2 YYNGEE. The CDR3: CASSVASGSAYEQYF. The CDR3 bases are TGTGCCAGCAGCGTAGCTAGCGGGTCTGCCTACGAGCAGTACTTC.

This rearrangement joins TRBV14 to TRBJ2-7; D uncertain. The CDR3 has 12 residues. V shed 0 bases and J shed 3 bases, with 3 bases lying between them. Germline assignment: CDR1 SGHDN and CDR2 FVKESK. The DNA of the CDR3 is TGTGCCAGCAGCCAAGAGTTCTACGAGCAGTACTTC. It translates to CASSQEFYEQYF.

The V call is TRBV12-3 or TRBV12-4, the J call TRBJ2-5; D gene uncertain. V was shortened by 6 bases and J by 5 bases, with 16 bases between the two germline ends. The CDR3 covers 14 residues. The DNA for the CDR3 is TGTGCCAGCAGAACCGGCCTACGTGGGGAGACCCAGTACTTC. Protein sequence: CASRTGLRGETQYF.

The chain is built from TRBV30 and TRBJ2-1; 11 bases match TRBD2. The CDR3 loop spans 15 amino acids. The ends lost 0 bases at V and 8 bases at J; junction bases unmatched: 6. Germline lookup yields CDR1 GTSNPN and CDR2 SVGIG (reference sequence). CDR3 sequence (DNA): TGTGCCTGGAGTGTAAGCCTAGCGGGAGGCGATGAGCAGTTCTTC. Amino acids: CAWSVSLAGGDEQFF.

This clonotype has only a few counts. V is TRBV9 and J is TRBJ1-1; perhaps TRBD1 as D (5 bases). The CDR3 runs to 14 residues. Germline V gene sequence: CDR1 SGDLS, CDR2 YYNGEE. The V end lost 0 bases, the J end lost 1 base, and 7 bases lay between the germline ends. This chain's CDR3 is CASSVEGWNTEAFF. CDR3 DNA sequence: TGTGCCAGCAGCGTAGAGGGGTGGAACACTGAAGCTTTCTTT. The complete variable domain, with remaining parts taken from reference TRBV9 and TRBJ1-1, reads DSGVTQTPKHLITATGQRVTLRCSPRSGDLSVYWYQQSLDQGLQFLIQYYNGEERAKGNILERFSAQQFPDLHSELNLSSLELGDSALYFCASSVEGWNTEAFFGQGTRLTVV.

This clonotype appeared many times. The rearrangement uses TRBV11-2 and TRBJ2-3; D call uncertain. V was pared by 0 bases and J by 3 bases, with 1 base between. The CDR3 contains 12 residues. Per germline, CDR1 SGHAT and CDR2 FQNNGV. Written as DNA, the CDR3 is TGTGCCAGCAGCTTAGAAACAGATACGCAGTATTTT. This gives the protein CASSLETDTQYF.

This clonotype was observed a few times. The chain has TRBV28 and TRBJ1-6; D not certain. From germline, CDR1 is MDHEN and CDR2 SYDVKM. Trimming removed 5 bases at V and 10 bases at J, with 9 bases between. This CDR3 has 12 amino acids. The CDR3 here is CASSPSLSPLHF. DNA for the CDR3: TGTGCCAGCAGTCCAAGCCTCTCACCCCTCCACTTT.

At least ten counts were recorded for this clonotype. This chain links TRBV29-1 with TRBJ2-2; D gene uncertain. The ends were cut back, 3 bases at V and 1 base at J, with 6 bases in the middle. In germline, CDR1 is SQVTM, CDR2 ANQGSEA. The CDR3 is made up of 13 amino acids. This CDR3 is CSVEVENTGELFF. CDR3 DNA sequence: TGCAGCGTTGAGGTGGAGAACACCGGGGAGCTGTTTTTT.

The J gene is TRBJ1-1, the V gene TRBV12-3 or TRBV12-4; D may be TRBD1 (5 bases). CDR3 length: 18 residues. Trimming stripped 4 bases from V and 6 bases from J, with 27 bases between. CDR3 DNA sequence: TGTGCCAGCAGTTGGGTAAACAGGAACAGCGAGAAGTCGTCTGAAGCTTTCTTT. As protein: CASSWVNRNSEKSSEAFF.

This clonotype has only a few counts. CDR3 sequence: CASSASTGSTGELFF. The CDR3, as DNA: TGTGCCAGCAGCGCCTCGACAGGGAGCACCGGGGAGCTGTTTTTT. The J gene is TRBJ2-2, the V gene TRBV7-6; 7 bases fit TRBD1. The J segment lost 4 bases and the V segment lost 5 bases, leaving 7 bases of the junction unmatched. The CDR3 is 15 amino acids. Germline CDR1 SGHVS, CDR2 FNYEAQ.

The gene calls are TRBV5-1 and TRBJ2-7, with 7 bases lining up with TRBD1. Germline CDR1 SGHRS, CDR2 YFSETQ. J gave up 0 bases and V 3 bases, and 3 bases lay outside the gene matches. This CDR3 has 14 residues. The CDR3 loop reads CASSSGQDSYEQYF. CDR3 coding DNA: TGCGCCAGCAGCTCCGGACAGGACTCCTACGAGCAGTACTTC.

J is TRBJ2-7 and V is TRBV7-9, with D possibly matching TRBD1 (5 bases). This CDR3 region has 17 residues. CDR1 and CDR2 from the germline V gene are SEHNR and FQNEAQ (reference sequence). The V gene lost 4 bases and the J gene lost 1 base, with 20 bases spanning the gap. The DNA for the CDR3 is TGTGCCAGCAGCTCTTTCCTCGTGGGGCAGGGATCCTACGAGCAGTACTTC. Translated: CASSSFLVGQGSYEQYF.

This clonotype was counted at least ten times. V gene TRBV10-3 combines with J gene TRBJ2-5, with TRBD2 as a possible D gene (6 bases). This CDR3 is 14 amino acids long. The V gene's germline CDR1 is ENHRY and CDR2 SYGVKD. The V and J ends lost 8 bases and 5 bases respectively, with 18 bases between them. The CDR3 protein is CAIADPGGSETQYF. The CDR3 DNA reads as TGTGCCATCGCAGACCCTGGGGGGTCGGAGACCCAGTACTTC.

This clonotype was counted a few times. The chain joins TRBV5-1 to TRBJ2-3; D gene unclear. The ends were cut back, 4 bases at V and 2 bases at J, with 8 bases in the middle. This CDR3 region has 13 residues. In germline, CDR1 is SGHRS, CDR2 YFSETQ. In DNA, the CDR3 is TGCGCCAGCAGCCAGACTTACACAGATACGCAGTATTTT. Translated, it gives CASSQTYTDTQYF.

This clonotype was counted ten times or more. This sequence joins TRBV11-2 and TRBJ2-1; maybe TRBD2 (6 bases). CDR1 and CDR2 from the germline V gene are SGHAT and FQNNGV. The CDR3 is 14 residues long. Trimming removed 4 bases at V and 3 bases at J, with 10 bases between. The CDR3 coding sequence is TGTGCCAGCAGCTCGGGACTTATCTACAATGAGCAGTTCTTC. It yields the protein CASSSGLIYNEQFF.

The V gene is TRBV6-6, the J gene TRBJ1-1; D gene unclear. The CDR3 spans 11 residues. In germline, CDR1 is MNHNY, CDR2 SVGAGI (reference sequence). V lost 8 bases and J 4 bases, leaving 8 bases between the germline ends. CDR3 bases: TGTGCCAGCGCGAAGAGCACTGAAGCTTTCTTT. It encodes CASAKSTEAFF.

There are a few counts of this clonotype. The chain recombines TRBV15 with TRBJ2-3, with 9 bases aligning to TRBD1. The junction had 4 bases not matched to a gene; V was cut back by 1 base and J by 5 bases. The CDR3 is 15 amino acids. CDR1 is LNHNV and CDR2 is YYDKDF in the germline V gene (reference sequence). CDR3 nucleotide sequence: TGTGCCACCAGCAGAGTACAGGGGGCATTAGATACGCAGTATTTT. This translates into CATSRVQGALDTQYF.

The CDR3 here is CASSLRDRGEAFF. The CDR3 nucleotides read TGTGCCAGCAGCTTAAGGGACAGGGGAGAAGCTTTCTTT. The chain combines TRBV7-2 with TRBJ1-1; 10 bases match TRBD1. The trim removed 2 bases at V and 8 bases at J, leaving 2 bases unmatched. CDR3 length: 13 amino acids. Germline lookup yields CDR1 SGHTA and CDR2 FQGNSA.

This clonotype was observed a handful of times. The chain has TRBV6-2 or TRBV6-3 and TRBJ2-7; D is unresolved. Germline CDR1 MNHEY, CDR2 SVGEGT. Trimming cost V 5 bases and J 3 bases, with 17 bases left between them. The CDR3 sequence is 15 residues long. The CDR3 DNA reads TGTGCCAGCAGTACCCCGGGTGAAAGGTACTACGAGCAGTACTTC. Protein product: CASSTPGERYYEQYF.

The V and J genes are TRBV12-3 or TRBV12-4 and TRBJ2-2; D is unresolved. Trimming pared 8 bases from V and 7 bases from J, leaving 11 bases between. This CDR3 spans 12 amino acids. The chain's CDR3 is CASSIGNGELFF. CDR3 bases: TGTGCCAGCTCCATTGGGAACGGGGAGCTGTTTTTT.